This T cell receptor (beta chain) was documented in a study of T cell responses to AZD1222 COVID-19 vaccine. Study observations and caveats: Most donors were white British and more were female, and clonal diversity was possibly underestimated. Regions 160-218 and 743-854 held dominance among vaccine-associated CD4 TCRs, which spanned spike.

In germline, CDR1 is SGHVS, CDR2 FQNEAQ. The junction had 15 bases not matched to a gene; V was cut back by 1 base and J by 10 bases. The CDR3 sequence is 17 residues long. Assay used: immunoSEQ multiplex PCR; TCRdb lists only in-frame clones, some missing. The sample lists roughly 100,000 clones, roughly nine tenths seen once, with around 3.5% in the top ten. Note on this clone: Its antigen is not known.

The rearrangement links TRBV7-8 to TRBJ1-4, with TRBD1 matching 7 bases. This receptor was taken from an adult in good health. The source material was peripheral blood, sampled on day 0 of AZD1222 vaccination. The CDR3 region is CASSLDRVGRGLRKLFF. The DNA for the CDR3 is TGTGCCAGCAGCTTAGACCGTGTGGGAAGGGGGCTTCGAAAACTGTTTTTT.